These 19 T cell receptor beta chains were sequenced from one sample in a study of blood T cell repertoires in COVID-19. The method was immunoSEQ multiplex PCR; TCRdb's version includes in-frame clones alone and lacks a portion of them. The sample lists around 240,000 clones, approximately 85% occurring once. The specimen sequenced was PBMCs or T cells enriched from blood (not recorded which). Receptor source: a woman aged 45-65 years who had recovered from COVID-19.

This rearrangement joins TRBV19 to TRBJ2-3, with D possibly being TRBD2 (5 bases). The ends were cut back, 3 bases at V and 2 bases at J, with 9 bases in the middle. Per germline, CDR1 LNHDA and CDR2 SQIVND (reference sequence). The CDR3 consists of 14 residues. CDR3 in DNA: TGTGCCAGTAGTATGGAGGACTCCACAGATACGCAGTATTTT. It is translated as CASSMEDSTDTQYF.

This chain uses TRBV2 with TRBJ1-1; possibly TRBD1 for D (6 bases). The CDR3 is made up of 13 amino acids. The V end lost 5 bases, the J end lost 3 bases, and 10 bases lay between the germline ends. Germline lookup yields CDR1 SNHLY and CDR2 FYNNEI. The chain's CDR3 is CASSSGDHTEAFF. The CDR3 DNA sequence: TGTGCCAGCAGTTCAGGGGACCACACTGAAGCTTTCTTT.

The V gene is TRBV7-8, the J gene TRBJ1-1; 11 nucleotides agree with TRBD1. Trimming removed 5 bases from V and 4 bases from J; junction bases left unmatched: 6. CDR1 and CDR2 (germline): SGHVS, FQNEAQ. CDR3 length: 15 residues. The CDR3 sequence: CASSVGQGAGTEAFF. The CDR3, as DNA: TGTGCCAGCAGCGTTGGACAGGGGGCTGGCACTGAAGCTTTCTTT.

J is TRBJ2-1 and V is TRBV7-3, with unresolved D. The CDR3 length is 14 residues. Germline CDR1 reads SGHTA; CDR2 reads FQGTGA. Trimming left V 0 bases short and J 4 bases short, with 7 bases between. The CDR3 sequence: CASSLTPLYNEQFF. The CDR3, as DNA: TGTGCCAGCAGCTTAACCCCACTGTACAATGAGCAGTTCTTC.

The J gene is TRBJ1-4, the V gene TRBV24-1; D is possibly TRBD1 (6 bases). CDR1 and CDR2 from the germline V gene are KGHDR and SFDVKD. With 7 bases removed from V and 0 bases from J, the gap between germline ends came to 17 bases. This CDR3 spans 17 amino acids. The CDR3 here is CATRETGYQPTNEKLFF. The CDR3 DNA sequence: TGTGCCACCAGAGAGACAGGATATCAACCAACTAATGAAAAACTGTTTTTT.

The chain couples TRBV28 to TRBJ1-6; 8 bases are shared with TRBD1. This CDR3 comprises 17 residues. The V gene end was trimmed by 4 bases and the J gene end by 1 base; junction bases not matched to a gene: 6. In germline, CDR1 is MDHEN, CDR2 SYDVKM. CDR3 coding DNA: TGTGCCAGCAGTTCTGGACAGGGAGGGTCCTATAATTCACCCCTCCACTTT. Residues: CASSSGQGGSYNSPLHF. Drawing the rest from reference TRBV28 and TRBJ1-6, the complete variable domain is DVKVTQSSRYLVKRTGEKVFLECVQDMDHENMFWYRQDPGLGLRLIYFSYDVKMKEKGDIPEGYSVSREKKERFSLILESASTNQTSMYLCASSSGQGGSYNSPLHFGNGTRLTVT.

This clone was found many times. V gene TRBV5-1 combines with J gene TRBJ2-7, with a possible D match to TRBD1 (5 bases). Trimming shortened V by 4 bases and J by 3 bases, and 14 bases separated the two germline ends. CDR1 SGHRS and CDR2 YFSETQ come from the germline V gene. This CDR3 is built from 14 residues. The CDR3 region is CASSAPTADYEQYF. In DNA, the CDR3 is TGCGCCAGCAGCGCCCCGACAGCAGACTACGAGCAGTACTTC.

The chain uses TRBV5-4 and TRBJ2-5; TRBD1 matches at 7 bases. Trimming cost V 0 bases and J 4 bases; bases outside gene matches: 6. Germline V CDR1 and CDR2: SGHNT, YYREEE (reference sequence). The CDR3 totals 15 residues. CDR3 DNA: TGTGCCAGCAGCTTGGCCGGGGCAGGGGGAGAGACCCAGTACTTC. Its translation is CASSLAGAGGETQYF.

This clone appeared a few times. The gene calls are TRBV7-9 and TRBJ2-1; 8 bases match TRBD2. Unmatched junction bases numbered 4, after V lost 6 bases and J lost 6 bases. Germline-derived CDR1 and CDR2 are SEHNR and FQNEAQ (reference sequence). This CDR3 spans 13 amino acids. The CDR3 is CASRGLGGNEQFF. The CDR3 DNA follows: TGTGCCAGCAGGGGACTAGGTGGCAATGAGCAGTTCTTC.

The gene calls are TRBV11-2 and TRBJ1-4; D uncertain. This CDR3 spans 15 amino acids. From germline, CDR1 is SGHAT and CDR2 FQNNGV. Trimming took 1 base from V and 0 from J, leaving 6 bases between them. The CDR3 is CASSLGGTTNEKLFF. For the CDR3, the DNA is TGTGCCAGCAGCTTAGGAGGAACAACTAATGAAAAACTGTTTTTT.

There are a few counts of this clone. The chain couples TRBV12-3 or TRBV12-4 to TRBJ2-4; 7 nucleotides agree with TRBD2. This CDR3 comprises 12 residues. The V segment lost 3 bases and the J segment 9 bases; nucleotides outside the gene matches: 2. The CDR3 region is CASSLGEGIQYF. The CDR3 DNA reads as TGTGCCAGCAGTTTGGGGGAGGGCATTCAGTACTTC.

This sequence joins TRBV21-1 and TRBJ2-6; no check of the table's D call, TRBD2, against the DNA was made. TRBV21-1 is classified as a pseudogene. The length of the CDR3 is 17 residues. CDR3 loop: CASSKAWGVDGANVLTF. The CDR3 region has the DNA TGTGCCAGCAGCAAAGCCTGGGGGGTGGATGGGGCCAACGTCCTGACTTTC.

The rearrangement links TRBV6-6 to TRBJ2-1; D ambiguous. Germline values: CDR1 MNHNY, CDR2 SVGAGI (reference sequence). The V end was cut by 7 bases, the J end by 2 bases, with 18 bases between. CDR3 length: 16 amino acids. The CDR3 is CASTPLSGPPYNEQFF. CDR3 coding DNA: TGTGCCAGCACGCCCCTTTCTGGGCCTCCCTACAATGAGCAGTTCTTC.

A single count supports this clone. At one boundary the junction diverges from the germline segment, which might be a read error. The chain links TRBV6-5 to TRBJ2-1; 9 positions match TRBD2. The CDR3 has 14 amino acids. Germline CDR1 MNHEY, CDR2 SVGAGI. Written as DNA, the CDR3 is TGCGACCCGGTGCGGGAGGGGATCTACAATGAGCAGTTCTTC. Amino acid sequence: CDPVREGIYNEQFF.

The gene calls are TRBV28 and TRBJ1-1; tentative D call: TRBD1 (5 bases). V was shortened by 6 bases and J by 5 bases, with 10 bases between the two germline ends. Germline assignment: CDR1 MDHEN and CDR2 SYDVKM. The CDR3 is 12 residues long. CDR3 in amino acids: CASSPPGTEAFF. The CDR3 DNA reads TGTGCCAGCAGCCCGCCAGGGACTGAAGCTTTCTTT.

The chain combines TRBV7-3 with TRBJ2-2; D remains ambiguous. The germline gives CDR1 SGHTA, CDR2 FQGTGA. The V gene lost 1 base and the J gene lost 4 bases, with 10 bases spanning the gap. There are 15 residues in the CDR3. CDR3 sequence reads: CASSLMGDLTGELFF. The CDR3 DNA sequence: TGTGCCAGCAGCTTAATGGGCGACCTCACCGGGGAGCTGTTTTTT.

J is TRBJ2-5 and V is TRBV7-2; 8 bases are shared with TRBD2. Unmatched junction bases numbered 7, after V lost 2 bases and J lost 2 bases. CDR1 is SGHTA, CDR2 FQGNSA, per germline. The CDR3 is made up of 16 amino acids. The CDR3 DNA follows: TGTGCCAGCAGCTTAAGAACGGGAGGGCCACAAGAGACCCAGTACTTC. Translation: CASSLRTGGPQETQYF. Based on the CDR3 plus reference TRBV7-2 and TRBJ2-5, the full variable domain is GAGVSQSPSNKVTEKGKDVELRCDPISGHTALYWYRQSLGQGLEFLIYFQGNSAPDKSGLPSDRFSAERTGGSVSTLTIQRTQQEDSAVYLCASSLRTGGPQETQYFGPGTRLLVL.

The chain has TRBV29-1 and TRBJ1-1; D possibly corresponds to TRBD1 (6 bases). The CDR3 covers 14 residues. Trimming stripped 7 bases from V and 0 bases from J, with 15 bases between. Germline V lookup: CDR1 SQVTM, CDR2 ANQGSEA. CDR3 sequence: CSGGGQGMNTEAFF. CDR3 DNA sequence: TGCAGCGGCGGGGGGCAGGGTATGAACACTGAAGCTTTCTTT.

This chain connects TRBV27 to TRBJ1-3; D ambiguous. The CDR3 spans 13 residues. Germline CDR1 MNHEY, CDR2 SMNVEV (reference sequence). Trimming took 5 bases from V and 9 from J, leaving 14 bases between them. The CDR3 DNA is TGTGCCAGCAGTCCCTCCCGGAGTGGCACCATATATTTT. Translation gives CASSPSRSGTIYF.